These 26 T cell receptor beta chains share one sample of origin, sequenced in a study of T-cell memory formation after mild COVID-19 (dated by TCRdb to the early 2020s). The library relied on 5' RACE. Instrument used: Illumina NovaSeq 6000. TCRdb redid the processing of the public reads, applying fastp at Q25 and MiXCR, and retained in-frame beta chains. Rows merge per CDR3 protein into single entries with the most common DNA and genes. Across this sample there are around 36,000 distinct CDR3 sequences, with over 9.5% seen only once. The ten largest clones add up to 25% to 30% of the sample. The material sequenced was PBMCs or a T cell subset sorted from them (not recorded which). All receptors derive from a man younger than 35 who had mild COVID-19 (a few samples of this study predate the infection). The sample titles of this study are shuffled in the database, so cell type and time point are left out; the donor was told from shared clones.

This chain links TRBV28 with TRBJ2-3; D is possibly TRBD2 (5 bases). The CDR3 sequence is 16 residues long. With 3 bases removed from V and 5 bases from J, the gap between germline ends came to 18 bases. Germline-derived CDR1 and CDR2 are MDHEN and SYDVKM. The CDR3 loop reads CASSFPRGYTRDTQYF. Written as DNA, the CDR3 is TGTGCCAGCAGTTTCCCGCGCGGCTATACTAGAGATACGCAGTATTTT.

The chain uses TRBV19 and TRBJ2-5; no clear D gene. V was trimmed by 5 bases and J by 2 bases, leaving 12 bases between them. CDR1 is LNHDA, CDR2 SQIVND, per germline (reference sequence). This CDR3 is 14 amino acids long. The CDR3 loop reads CASSVTRFQETQYF. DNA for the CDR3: TGTGCCAGTAGTGTTACAAGATTTCAAGAGACCCAGTACTTC.

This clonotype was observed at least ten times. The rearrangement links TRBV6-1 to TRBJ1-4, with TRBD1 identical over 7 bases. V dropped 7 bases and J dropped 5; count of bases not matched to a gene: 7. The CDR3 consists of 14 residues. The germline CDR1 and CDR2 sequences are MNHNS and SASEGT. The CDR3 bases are TGTGCCAGCAACTTTGACAGGGAGAATGAAAAACTGTTTTTT. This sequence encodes CASNFDRENEKLFF.

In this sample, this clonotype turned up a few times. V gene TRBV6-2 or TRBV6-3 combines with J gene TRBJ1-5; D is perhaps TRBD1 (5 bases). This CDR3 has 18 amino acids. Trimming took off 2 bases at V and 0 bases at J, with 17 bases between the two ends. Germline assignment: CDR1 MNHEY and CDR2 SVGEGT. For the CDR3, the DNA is TGTGCCAGCAGTTACACCCGGGAGGGGATATCTAGCAATCAGCCCCAGCATTTT. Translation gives CASSYTREGISSNQPQHF.

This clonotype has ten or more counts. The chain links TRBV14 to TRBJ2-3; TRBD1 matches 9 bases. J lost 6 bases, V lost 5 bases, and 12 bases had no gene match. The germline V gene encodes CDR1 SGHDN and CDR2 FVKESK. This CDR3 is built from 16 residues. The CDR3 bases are TGTGCCAGCAGCACCGTCCAGGGACAGGGAGTCGATACGCAGTATTTT. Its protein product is CASSTVQGQGVDTQYF.

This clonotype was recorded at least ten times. For the CDR3, the DNA is TGTGCCAGCAGCTTATCCCACGGAAGCTATAGCACAGATACGCAGTATTTT. This encodes CASSLSHGSYSTDTQYF. The V gene is TRBV7-9, the J gene TRBJ2-3, with unresolved D. Trimming took off 2 bases at V and 0 bases at J, with 15 bases between the two ends. There are 17 residues in the CDR3. Germline-derived CDR1 and CDR2 are SEHNR and FQNEAQ (reference sequence). Combining the CDR3 with reference TRBV7-9 and TRBJ2-3 gives the whole variable domain DTGVSQNPRHKITKRGQNVTFRCDPISEHNRLYWYRQTLGQGPEFLTYFQNEAQLEKSRLLSDRFSAERPKGSFSTLEIQRTEQGDSAMYLCASSLSHGSYSTDTQYFGPGTRLTVL.

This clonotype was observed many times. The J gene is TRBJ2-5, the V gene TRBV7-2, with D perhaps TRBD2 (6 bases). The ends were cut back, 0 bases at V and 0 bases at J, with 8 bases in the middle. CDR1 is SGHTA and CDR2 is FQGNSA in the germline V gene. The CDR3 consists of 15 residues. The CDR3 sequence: CASSLAGGYQETQYF. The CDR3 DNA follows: TGTGCCAGCAGCTTAGCTGGGGGGTACCAAGAGACCCAGTACTTC.

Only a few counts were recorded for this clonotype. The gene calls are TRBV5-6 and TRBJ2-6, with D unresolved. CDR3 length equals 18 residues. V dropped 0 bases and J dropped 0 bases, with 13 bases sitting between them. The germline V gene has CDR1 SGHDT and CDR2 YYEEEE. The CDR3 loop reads CASSLGTVLVSGANVLTF. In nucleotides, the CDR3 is TGTGCCAGCAGCTTGGGTACAGTCTTGGTCTCTGGGGCCAACGTCCTGACTTTC.

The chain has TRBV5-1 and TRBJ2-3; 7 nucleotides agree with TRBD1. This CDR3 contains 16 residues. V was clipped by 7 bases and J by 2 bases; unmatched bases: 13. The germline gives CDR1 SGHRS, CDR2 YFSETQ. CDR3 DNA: TGCGCCAGCCGATCCTCCCGGGACAGAAACACAGATACGCAGTATTTT. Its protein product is CASRSSRDRNTDTQYF.

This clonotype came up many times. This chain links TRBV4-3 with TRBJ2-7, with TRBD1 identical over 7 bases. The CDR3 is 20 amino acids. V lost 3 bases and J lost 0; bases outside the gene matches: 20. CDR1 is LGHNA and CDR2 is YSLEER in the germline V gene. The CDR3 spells CASSQEYYRGPESSSYEQYF. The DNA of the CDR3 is TGCGCCAGCAGCCAGGAGTATTACAGGGGCCCAGAATCGAGCTCCTACGAGCAGTACTTC.

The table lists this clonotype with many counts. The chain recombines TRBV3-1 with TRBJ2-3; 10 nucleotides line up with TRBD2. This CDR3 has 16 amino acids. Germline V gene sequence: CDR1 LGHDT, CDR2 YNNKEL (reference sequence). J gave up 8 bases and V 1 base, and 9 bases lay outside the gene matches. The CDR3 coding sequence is TGTGCCAGCAGCCAAGGGGTCAGCGGGGGGGCCGGTACGCAGTATTTT. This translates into CASSQGVSGGAGTQYF.

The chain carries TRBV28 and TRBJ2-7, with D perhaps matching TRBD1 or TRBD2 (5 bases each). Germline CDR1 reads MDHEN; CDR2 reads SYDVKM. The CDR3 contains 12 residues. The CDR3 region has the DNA TGTGCCAGCAGTCCGGGGCCTGGGGAGCAGTGCGTC. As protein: CASSPGPGEQCV.

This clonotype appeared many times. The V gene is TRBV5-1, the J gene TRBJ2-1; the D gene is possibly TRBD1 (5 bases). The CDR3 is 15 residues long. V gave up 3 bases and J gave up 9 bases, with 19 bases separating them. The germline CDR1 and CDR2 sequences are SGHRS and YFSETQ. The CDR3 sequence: CASSSPQENRIEQFF. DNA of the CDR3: TGCGCCAGCAGCTCGCCACAGGAGAATCGTATTGAGCAGTTCTTC.

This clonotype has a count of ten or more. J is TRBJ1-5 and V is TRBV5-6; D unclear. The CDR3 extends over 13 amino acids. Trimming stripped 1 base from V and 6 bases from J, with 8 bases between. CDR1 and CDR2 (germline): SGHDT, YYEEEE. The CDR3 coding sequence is TGTGCCAGCAGCTTGTGGGGAGGTCAGCCCCAGCATTTT. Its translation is CASSLWGGQPQHF. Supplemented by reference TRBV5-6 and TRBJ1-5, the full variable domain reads DAGVTQSPTHLIKTRGQQVTLRCSPKSGHDTVSWYQQALGQGPQFIFQYYEEEERQRGNFPDRFSGHQFPNYSSELNVNALLLGDSALYLCASSLWGGQPQHFGDGTRLSIL.

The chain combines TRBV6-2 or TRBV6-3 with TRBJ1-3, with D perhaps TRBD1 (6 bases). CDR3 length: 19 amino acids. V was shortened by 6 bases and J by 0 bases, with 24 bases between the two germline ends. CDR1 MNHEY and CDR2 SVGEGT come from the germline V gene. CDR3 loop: CASRPLRQVLRISGNTIYF. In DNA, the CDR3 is TGTGCCAGCAGACCCCTACGACAGGTCCTTCGGATCTCTGGAAACACCATATATTTT.

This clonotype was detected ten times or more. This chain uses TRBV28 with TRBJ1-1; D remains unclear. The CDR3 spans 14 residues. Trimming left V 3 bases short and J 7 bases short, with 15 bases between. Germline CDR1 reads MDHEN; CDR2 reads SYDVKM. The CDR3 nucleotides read TGTGCCAGCAGTTTTGAGGGAGCGGCCGATGAAGCTTTCTTT. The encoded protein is CASSFEGAADEAFF. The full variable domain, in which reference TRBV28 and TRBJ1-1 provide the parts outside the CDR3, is DVKVTQSSRYLVKRTGEKVFLECVQDMDHENMFWYRQDPGLGLRLIYFSYDVKMKEKGDIPEGYSVSREKKERFSLILESASTNQTSMYLCASSFEGAADEAFFGQGTRLTVV.

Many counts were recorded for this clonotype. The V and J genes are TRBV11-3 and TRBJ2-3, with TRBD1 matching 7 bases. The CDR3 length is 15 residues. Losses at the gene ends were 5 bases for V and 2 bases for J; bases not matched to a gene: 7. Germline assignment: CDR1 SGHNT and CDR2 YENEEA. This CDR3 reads CASSEGQLFTDTQYF. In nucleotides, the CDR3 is TGTGCCAGCAGCGAGGGACAGCTCTTCACAGATACGCAGTATTTT.

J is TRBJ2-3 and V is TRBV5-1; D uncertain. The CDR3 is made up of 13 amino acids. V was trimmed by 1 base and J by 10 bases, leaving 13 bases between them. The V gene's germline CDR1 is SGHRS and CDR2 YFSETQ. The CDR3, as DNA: TGCGCCAGCAGCTTGCCACCAGACCGAGCGCAGTATTTT. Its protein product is CASSLPPDRAQYF.

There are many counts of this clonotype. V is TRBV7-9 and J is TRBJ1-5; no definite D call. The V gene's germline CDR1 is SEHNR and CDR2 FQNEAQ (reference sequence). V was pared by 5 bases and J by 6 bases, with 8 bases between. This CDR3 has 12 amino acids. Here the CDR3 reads CASSPSPQPQHF. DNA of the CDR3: TGTGCCAGCAGCCCCTCGCCTCAGCCCCAGCATTTT.

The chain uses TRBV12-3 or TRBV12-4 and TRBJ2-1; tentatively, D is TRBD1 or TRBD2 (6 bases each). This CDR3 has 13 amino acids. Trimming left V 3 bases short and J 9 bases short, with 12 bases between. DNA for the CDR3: TGTGCCAGCAGTTTGGGGGGCCTCGGTGAGCAGTTCTTC. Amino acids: CASSLGGLGEQFF.

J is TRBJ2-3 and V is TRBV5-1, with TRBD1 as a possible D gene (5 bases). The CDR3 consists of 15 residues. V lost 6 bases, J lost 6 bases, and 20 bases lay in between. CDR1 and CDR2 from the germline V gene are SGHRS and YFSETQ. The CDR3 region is CASTAKSGPQDTQYF. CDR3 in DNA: TGCGCCAGCACCGCCAAGTCAGGGCCTCAGGATACGCAGTATTTT.

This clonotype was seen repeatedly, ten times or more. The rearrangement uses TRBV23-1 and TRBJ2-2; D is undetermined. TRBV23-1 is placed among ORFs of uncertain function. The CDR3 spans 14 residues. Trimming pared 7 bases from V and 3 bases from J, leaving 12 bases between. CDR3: CASIPLGHTGELFF. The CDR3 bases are TGCGCCAGCATTCCTTTAGGACACACCGGGGAGCTGTTTTTT.

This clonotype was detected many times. The CDR3 loop reads CASSQTDRGFYNEQFF. The CDR3 DNA reads as TGTGCCAGCTCCCAGACGGACAGGGGGTTCTACAATGAGCAGTTCTTC. The chain combines TRBV18 with TRBJ2-1; 10 nucleotides line up with TRBD1. Germline-derived CDR1 and CDR2 are KGHSH and LQKENI. CDR3 length equals 16 residues. J lost 3 bases, V lost 6 bases, and 8 bases had no gene match.

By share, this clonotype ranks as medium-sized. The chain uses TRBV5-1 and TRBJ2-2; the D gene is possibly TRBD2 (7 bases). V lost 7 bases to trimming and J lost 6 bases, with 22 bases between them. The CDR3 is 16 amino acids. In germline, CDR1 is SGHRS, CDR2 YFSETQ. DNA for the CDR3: TGCGCCAGCCTACCGGGGGGCGGACCGGTCCCCGGGGAGCTGTTTTTT. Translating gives CASLPGGGPVPGELFF. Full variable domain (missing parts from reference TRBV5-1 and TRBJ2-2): KAGVTQTPRYLIKTRGQQVTLSCSPISGHRSVSWYQQTPGQGLQFLFEYFSETQRNKGNFPGRFSGRQFSNSRSEMNVSTLELGDSALYLCASLPGGGPVPGELFFGEGSRLTVL.

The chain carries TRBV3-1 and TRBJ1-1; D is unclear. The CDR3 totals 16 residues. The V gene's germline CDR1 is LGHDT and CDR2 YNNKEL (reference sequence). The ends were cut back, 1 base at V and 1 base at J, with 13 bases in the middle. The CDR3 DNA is TGTGCCAGCAGCCAAGGATTCTTACAGCCGAACACTGAAGCTTTCTTT. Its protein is CASSQGFLQPNTEAFF.

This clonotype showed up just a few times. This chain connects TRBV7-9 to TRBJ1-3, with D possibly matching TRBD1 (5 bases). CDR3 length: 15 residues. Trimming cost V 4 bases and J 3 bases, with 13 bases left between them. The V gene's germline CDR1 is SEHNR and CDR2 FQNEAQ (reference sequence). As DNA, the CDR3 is TGTGCCAGCAGCTCTTCCCGGGGGTATGGAAACACCATATATTTT. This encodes CASSSSRGYGNTIYF. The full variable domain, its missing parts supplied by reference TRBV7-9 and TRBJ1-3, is DTGVSQNPRHKITKRGQNVTFRCDPISEHNRLYWYRQTLGQGPEFLTYFQNEAQLEKSRLLSDRFSAERPKGSFSTLEIQRTEQGDSAMYLCASSSSRGYGNTIYFGEGSWLTVV.